The T cell receptor (beta chain) described here comes from a study of blood T cell repertoires in COVID-19. Clones were read by immunoSEQ multiplex PCR, and TCRdb kept only the in-frame ones, dropping some. The data hold roughly 69,000 clones, with under 80% observed a single time. The CDR3 is made up of 13 amino acids. Germline V gene sequence: CDR1 LGHNA, CDR2 YSLEER. V lost 3 bases, J lost 5 bases, and 0 bases stayed unmatched. Sequencing used peripheral blood. The receptor was derived from a human donor in a cohort sampled during active COVID-19. This sequence joins TRBV4-3 and TRBJ2-2; 7 nucleotides match TRBD2. DNA for the CDR3: TGCGCCAGCAGCCAGGGGGGGACCGGGGAGCTGTTTTTT. Translation gives CASSQGGTGELFF.